This T cell receptor beta chain emerged from a study of blood T cell repertoires in COVID-19. Study background: Italy, Spain and the United States were the sources of the convalescent and acute COVID-19 samples. PBMCs, B-cell-depleted T cells, or T cells were the source of the cDNA or gDNA that made up the material.

As originally analysed: Amplifying reference gene primers gave estimates of nucleated cell counts. The repertoire was sequenced with immunoSEQ multiplex PCR; TCRdb's copy has only in-frame clones and lacks some. The DNA was the basis for D and trimming; V, J and clone size are from that table. The sample includes 200,000 to 250,000 clones, 81% of them seen just once. This CDR3 comprises 15 residues. Germline loops: CDR1 LGHNA, CDR2 YNFKEQ. Germline trimming cut 4 bases from V and 7 bases from J; bases unmatched to any gene: 4. During active infection, Seattle patients enrolled and were then monitored through disease.

Sequencing was performed on peripheral blood. The rearrangement joins TRBV4-2 to TRBJ1-6; 10 nucleotides match TRBD1. The sequence derives from a woman aged 80 or over with COVID-19, enrolled during active disease. CDR3 residues: CASSPGQGENSPLHF. DNA of the CDR3: TGTGCCAGCAGCCCAGGACAGGGGGAGAATTCACCCCTCCACTTT.